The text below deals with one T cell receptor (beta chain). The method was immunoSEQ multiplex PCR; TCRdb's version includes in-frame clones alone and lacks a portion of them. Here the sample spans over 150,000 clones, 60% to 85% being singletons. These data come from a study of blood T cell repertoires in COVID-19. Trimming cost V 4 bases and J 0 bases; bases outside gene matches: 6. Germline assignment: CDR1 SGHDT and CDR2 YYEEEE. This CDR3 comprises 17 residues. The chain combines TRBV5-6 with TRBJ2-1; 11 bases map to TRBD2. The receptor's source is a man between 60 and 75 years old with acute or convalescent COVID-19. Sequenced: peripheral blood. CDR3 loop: CASSATGTSGSYNEQFF. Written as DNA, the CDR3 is TGTGCCAGCAGCGCGACCGGGACTAGCGGCTCCTACAATGAGCAGTTCTTC.